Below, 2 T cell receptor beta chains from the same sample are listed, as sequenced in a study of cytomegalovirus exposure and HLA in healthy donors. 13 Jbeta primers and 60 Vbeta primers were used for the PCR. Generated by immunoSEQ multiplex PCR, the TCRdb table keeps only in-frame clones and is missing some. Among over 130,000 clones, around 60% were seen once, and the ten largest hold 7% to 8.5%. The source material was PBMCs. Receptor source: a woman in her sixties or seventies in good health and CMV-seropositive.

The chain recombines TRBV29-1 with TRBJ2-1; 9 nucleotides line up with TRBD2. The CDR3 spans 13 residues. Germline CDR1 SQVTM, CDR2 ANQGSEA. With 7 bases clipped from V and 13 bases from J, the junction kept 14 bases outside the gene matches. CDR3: CSAGGLAGRGQFF. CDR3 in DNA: TGCAGCGCCGGGGGGCTAGCGGGAAGAGGACAGTTCTTC.

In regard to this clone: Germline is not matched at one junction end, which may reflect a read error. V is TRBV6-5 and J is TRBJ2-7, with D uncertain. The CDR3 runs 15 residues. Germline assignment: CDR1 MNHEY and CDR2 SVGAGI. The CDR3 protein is CASSYSFGGSYEQHF. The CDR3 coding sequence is TGTGCCAGCAGTTACTCGTTCGGCGGCTCCTACGAGCAGCACTTC.